The source of this T cell receptor beta chain is a study of shared T cell receptors in the human thymus. This CDR3 comprises 16 residues. Trimming took 4 bases from V and 1 from J, leaving 16 bases between them. CDR1 SGHAT and CDR2 FQNNGV come from the germline V gene. TCRdb keeps only in-frame clones here, not all; method: immunoSEQ multiplex PCR. The top ten hold about 0.0098% of the sample, which has 600,000 to 900,000 clones, approximately 83% seen once. These data were also reused for a study on human thymus T cells. This second study says: Donors were healthy Finnish infants having corrective surgery for congenital heart defects. During corrective heart surgery, resections were taken, and the thymus tissue came from them. What related research reported was that thymic repertoires overlapped highly among unrelated individuals.

The sequenced sample consisted of thymocytes. The V and J genes are TRBV11-2 and TRBJ1-2; tentatively, D is TRBD1 (5 bases). The clonotype was recovered from a girl less than two years old with a congenital heart defect. The CDR3 DNA is TGTGCCAGCAGCTCAGAGGGGCTACTTATTAACTATGGCTACACCTTC. It yields the protein CASSSEGLLINYGYTF.